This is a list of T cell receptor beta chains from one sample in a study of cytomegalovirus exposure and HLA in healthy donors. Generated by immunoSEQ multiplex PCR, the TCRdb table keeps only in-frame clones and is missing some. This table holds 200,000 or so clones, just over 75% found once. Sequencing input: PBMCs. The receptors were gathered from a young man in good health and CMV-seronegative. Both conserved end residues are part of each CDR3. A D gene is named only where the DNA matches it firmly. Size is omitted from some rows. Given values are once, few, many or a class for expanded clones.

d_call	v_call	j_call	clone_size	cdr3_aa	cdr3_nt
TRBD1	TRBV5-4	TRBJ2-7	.	CASSLAYVGQGAYEQYF	TGTGCCAGCAGCTTGGCCTATGTGGGACAGGGAGCCTACGAGCAGTACTTC
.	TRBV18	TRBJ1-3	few	CASSPPGTTGNTIYF	TGTGCCAGCTCACCACCGGGGACAACTGGAAACACCATATATTTT
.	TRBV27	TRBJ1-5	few	CASSPPDYSNQPQHF	TGTGCCAGCAGTCCACCAGATTATAGCAATCAGCCCCAGCATTTT
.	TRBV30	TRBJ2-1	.	CAWSAPGNEQFF	TGTGCCTGGAGTGCCCCGGGGAATGAGCAGTTCTTC
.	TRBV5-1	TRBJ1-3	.	CASRQGVGGNTIYF	TGCGCCAGCAGACAGGGAGTGGGTGGAAACACCATATATTTT
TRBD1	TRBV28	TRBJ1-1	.	CATNTGATEAFF	TGTGCCACTAATACAGGGGCCACTGAAGCTTTCTTT
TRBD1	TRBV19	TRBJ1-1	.	CASSGQGLWTEAFF	TGTGCCAGTAGTGGACAGGGTCTGTGGACTGAAGCTTTCTTT
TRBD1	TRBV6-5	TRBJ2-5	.	CASSLQGGQETQYF	TGTGCCAGCAGTCTACAGGGGGGACAAGAGACCCAGTACTTC
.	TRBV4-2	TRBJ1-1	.	CASSHGNEAFF	TGTGCCAGCAGCCACGGGAACGAAGCTTTCTTT
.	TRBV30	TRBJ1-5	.	CAWRQGVSQPQHF	TGTGCCTGGAGACAGGGAGTAAGTCAGCCCCAGCATTTT
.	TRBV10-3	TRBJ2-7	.	CAISDDKGVAVPYEQYF	TGTGCCATCAGTGACGACAAAGGGGTAGCAGTTCCCTACGAGCAGTACTTC
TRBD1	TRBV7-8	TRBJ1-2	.	CASSEQGAEGYTF	TGTGCCAGCAGCGAACAGGGGGCGGAAGGCTACACCTTC
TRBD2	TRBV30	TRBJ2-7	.	CAWTMGYSGRYEQYF	TGTGCCTGGACTATGGGCTATAGCGGGAGATACGAGCAGTACTTC
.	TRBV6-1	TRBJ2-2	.	CASRRESTGELFF	TGTGCCAGCAGGAGGGAGAGCACCGGGGAGCTGTTTTTT
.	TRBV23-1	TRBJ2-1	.	CASSHWLARYNEQFF	TGCGCCAGCAGTCACTGGTTGGCCAGATACAATGAGCAGTTCTTC
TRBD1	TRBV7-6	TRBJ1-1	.	CASSLGQATEAFF	TGTGCCAGCAGCCTTGGACAGGCCACTGAAGCTTTCTTT
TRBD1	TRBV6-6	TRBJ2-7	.	CASSYARDRVGDEQYF	TGTGCCAGCAGTTACGCCCGCGACAGGGTCGGCGACGAGCAGTACTTC
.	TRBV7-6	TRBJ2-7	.	CASSLVTESSYEQYF	TGTGCCAGCAGCTTAGTTACTGAGAGCTCCTACGAGCAGTACTTC
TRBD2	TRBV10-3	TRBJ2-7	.	CAISKMGGSTGEQYF	TGTGCCATCAGTAAGATGGGCGGGAGTACGGGCGAGCAGTACTTC
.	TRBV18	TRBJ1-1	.	CASSPRDLTSGTEAFF	TGTGCCAGCTCACCCAGGGATCTCACATCTGGGACTGAAGCTTTCTTT
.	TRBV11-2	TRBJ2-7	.	CASSLTVYSYEQYF	TGTGCCAGCAGCTTAACGGTGTACTCCTACGAGCAGTACTTC
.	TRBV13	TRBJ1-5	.	CASSLGGTSNQPQHF	TGTGCCAGCAGCTTAGGGGGGACAAGCAATCAGCCCCAGCATTTT
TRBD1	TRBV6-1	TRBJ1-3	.	CASREQGASGNTIYF	TGTGCCAGCAGGGAACAGGGGGCTTCTGGAAACACCATATATTTT
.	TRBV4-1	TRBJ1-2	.	CASSPSGGRFGYTF	TGCGCCAGCAGCCCCTCAGGAGGGCGGTTTGGCTACACCTTC
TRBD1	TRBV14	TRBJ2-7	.	CASSHTPGTGGYEQYF	TGTGCCAGCAGCCATACCCCCGGGACAGGGGGCTACGAGCAGTACTTC
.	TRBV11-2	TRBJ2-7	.	CASSLDSSPGGLHEQYF	TGTGCCAGTAGCTTAGATAGCTCCCCTGGCGGCTTGCACGAGCAGTACTTC
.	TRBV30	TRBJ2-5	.	CACQGQETQYF	TGTGCCTGTCAGGGCCAAGAGACCCAGTACTTC
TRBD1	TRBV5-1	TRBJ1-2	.	CASSGPGQGGYGYTF	TGTGCCAGCAGCGGACCGGGACAGGGTGGCTATGGCTACACCTTC
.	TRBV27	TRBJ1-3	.	CASSLWAGNAIYF	TGTGCCAGCAGTTTATGGGCGGGGAACGCCATATATTTT
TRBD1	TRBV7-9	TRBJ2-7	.	CASSARPGQAYEQYF	TGTGCCAGCAGCGCTAGACCGGGACAGGCCTACGAGCAGTACTTC
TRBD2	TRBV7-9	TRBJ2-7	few	CASSLEGGTEQYF	TGTGCCAGCAGCTTAGAGGGAGGGACCGAGCAGTACTTC
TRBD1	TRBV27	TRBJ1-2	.	CASSSDRAANYGYTF	TGTGCCAGCAGTTCTGACAGGGCGGCTAACTATGGCTACACCTTC
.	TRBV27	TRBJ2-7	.	CASRGETYYEQYF	TGTGCCAGCAGGGGAGAGACTTACTACGAGCAGTACTTC
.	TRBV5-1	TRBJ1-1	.	CASFDRGGMAEAFF	TGCGCCAGCTTCGACCGTGGAGGGATGGCTGAAGCTTTCTTT
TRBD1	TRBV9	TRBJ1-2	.	CASSEGDRVPINYGYTF	TGTGCCAGCAGCGAGGGGGACAGGGTCCCCATTAACTATGGCTACACCTTC